This TCR beta chain derives from a study of Graves' ophthalmopathy and Graves' hyperthyroidism. V was shortened by 2 bases and J by 0 bases, with 8 bases between the two germline ends. Germline assignment: CDR1 MNHEY and CDR2 SVGEGT. The CDR3 spans 15 residues. Transcripts of RNA were the source for amplifying TCR beta CDR3 regions. HTBI primers were used in a first-round RT-PCR, which preceded a second-round multiplex PCR. MiXCR, applied by TCRdb to the multiplex PCR reads, yields one record per CDR3 protein. The sample lists hundreds of thousands of distinct CDR3 sequences; roughly 20% were seen once. Other autoimmune diseases, uncontrolled infections, pregnancy and lactation each led to patient exclusion. Serum thyroxine and TRAb, along with clinical symptoms, thyroid ultrasound and orbital computed tomography, were what diagnosis relied on.

The origin of this receptor is a woman between 18 and 29 years old with stable Graves' hyperthyroidism. Some clones in this sample may be carry-over from other donors' samples. Input material: peripheral blood. This chain connects TRBV6-2 or TRBV6-3 to TRBJ2-4; D is unresolved. DNA of the CDR3: TGTGCCAGCAGTTACGGCAGGCTAGCCAAAAACATTCAGTACTTC. Translation gives CASSYGRLAKNIQYF.